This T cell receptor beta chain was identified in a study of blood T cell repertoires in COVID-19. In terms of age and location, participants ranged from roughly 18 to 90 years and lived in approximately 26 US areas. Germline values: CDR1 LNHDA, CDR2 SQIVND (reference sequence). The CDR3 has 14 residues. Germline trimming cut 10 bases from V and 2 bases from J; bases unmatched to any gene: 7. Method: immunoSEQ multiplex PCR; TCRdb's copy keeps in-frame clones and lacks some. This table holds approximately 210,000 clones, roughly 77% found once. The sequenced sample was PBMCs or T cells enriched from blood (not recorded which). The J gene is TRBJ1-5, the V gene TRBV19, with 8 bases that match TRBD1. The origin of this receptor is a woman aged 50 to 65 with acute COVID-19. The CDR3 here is CATEKQGGNQPQHF. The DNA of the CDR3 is TGTGCCACCGAGAAACAGGGGGGCAATCAGCCCCAGCATTTT.